This T cell receptor beta chain was captured by sequencing in a study of post-analysis software for immune sequencing data. Study-wide points: The F measure placed samples prepared in the same batch into strongly shared clusters. Relative to controls, patients had 4 or 5 TRBV segments at higher frequency, with TRBV5-6, TRBV5-1 and TRBV20-1 among these.

Researchers reported that TCR beta cDNA libraries carried unique molecular identifiers. Researchers reported about 500,000 cDNA molecules coming from about 1 to 10 million T cells. In TCRdb, the PCR reads were re-called with MiXCR into one record per CDR3 protein. This sample has 380,000 or so distinct CDR3 sequences, with around a third found just once. The germline V gene encodes CDR1 KGHDR and CDR2 SFDVKD. The CDR3 is made up of 14 amino acids. V shed 0 bases, J shed 6 bases, and the junction held 1 base outside the gene matches. This clonotype was observed a handful of times. Antigen unknown. Sequenced: blood. The TCR comes from a girl between 10 and 17 years old with multiple sclerosis. The V gene is TRBV24-1, the J gene TRBJ2-1; TRBD2 matches 7 bases. The CDR3 here is CATSDLSGINEQFF. CDR3 bases: TGTGCCACCAGTGATTTGAGCGGGATCAATGAGCAGTTCTTC.